The source of this T cell receptor beta chain is a study of T-cell memory formation after mild COVID-19. Looking at the study overall: The study found TCR clusters largely donor specific. Regarding the study as a whole: Clones contracting across day 15 to 85 had a balanced CD4/CD8 profile; later expanding clones leaned CD4+. The second-wave clones peaking on day 37 were not confirmed as SARS-CoV-2-specific. CD4+ clones that contracted lay mainly in CM and EM; CD8+ ones lay in EMRA.

This CDR3 spans 16 amino acids. Looked up from germline, CDR1 is SGDLS and CDR2 is YYNGEE. Trimming shortened V by 5 bases and J by 2 bases, and 18 bases separated the two germline ends. This clonotype was detected a few times. Its antigen is unidentified. One entry per CDR3 protein results from TCRdb running MiXCR on the 5' RACE reads. The table includes 450,000 to 650,000 distinct CDR3 sequences, about a fifth detected once. The TCR sequence derives from an adult woman who had mild COVID-19 (a few samples of this study predate the infection). Cell type and time point are not known. Sequenced: PBMCs or a T cell subset sorted from them (not recorded which). The chain links TRBV9 to TRBJ2-3; D gene unclear. The CDR3 region is CASSIFARVSTDTQYF. The CDR3 nucleotides read TGTGCCAGCAGTATCTTCGCTCGCGTGTCCACAGATACGCAGTATTTT.